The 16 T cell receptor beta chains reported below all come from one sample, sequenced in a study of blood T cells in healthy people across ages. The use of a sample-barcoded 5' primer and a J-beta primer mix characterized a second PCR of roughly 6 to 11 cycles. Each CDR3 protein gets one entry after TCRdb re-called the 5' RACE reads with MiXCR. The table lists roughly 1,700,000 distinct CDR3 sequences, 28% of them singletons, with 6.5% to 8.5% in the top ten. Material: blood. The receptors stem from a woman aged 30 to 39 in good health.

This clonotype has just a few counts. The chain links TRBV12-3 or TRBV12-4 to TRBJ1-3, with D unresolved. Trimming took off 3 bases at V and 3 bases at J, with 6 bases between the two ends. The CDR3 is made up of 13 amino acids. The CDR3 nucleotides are TGTGCCAGCAGTTTCGGGGTTGGAAACACCATATATTTT. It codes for CASSFGVGNTIYF.

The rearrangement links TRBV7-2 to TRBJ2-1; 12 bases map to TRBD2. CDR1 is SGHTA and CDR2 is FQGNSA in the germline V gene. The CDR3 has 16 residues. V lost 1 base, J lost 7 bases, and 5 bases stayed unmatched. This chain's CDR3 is CASSLDPSGGANEQFF. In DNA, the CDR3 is TGTGCCAGCAGCTTAGATCCTAGCGGGGGGGCGAATGAGCAGTTCTTC.

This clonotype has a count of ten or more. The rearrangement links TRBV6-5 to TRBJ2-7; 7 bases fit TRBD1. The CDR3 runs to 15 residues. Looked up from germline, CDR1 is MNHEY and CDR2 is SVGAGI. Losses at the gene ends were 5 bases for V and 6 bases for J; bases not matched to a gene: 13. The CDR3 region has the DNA TGTGCCAGCAGTAGACCCCCGACAGGGTCGGGCGAGCAGTACTTC. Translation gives CASSRPPTGSGEQYF.

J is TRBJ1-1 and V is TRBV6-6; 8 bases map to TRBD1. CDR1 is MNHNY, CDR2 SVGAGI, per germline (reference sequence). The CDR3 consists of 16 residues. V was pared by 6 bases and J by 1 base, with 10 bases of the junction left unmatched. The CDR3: CASSPGPGTGNTEAFF. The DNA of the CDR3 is TGTGCCAGCAGCCCCGGACCCGGGACAGGGAACACTGAAGCTTTCTTT.

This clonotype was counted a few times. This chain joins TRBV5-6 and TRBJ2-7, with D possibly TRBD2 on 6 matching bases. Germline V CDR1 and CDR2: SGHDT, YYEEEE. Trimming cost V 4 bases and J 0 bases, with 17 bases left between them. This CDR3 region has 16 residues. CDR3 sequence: CASSPSLALSSYEQYF. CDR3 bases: TGTGCCAGCAGCCCTAGCCTAGCGCTAAGCTCCTACGAGCAGTACTTC.

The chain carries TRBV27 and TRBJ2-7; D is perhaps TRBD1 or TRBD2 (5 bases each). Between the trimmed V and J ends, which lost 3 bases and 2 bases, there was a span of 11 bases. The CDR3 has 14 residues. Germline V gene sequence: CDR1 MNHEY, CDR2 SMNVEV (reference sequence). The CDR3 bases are TGTGCCAGCAGTTTTTTGGGGGTAACCTACGAGCAGTACTTC. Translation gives CASSFLGVTYEQYF.

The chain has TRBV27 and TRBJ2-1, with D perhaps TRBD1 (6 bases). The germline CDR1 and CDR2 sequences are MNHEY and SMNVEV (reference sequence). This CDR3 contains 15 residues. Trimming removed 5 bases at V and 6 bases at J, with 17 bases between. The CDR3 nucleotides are TGTGCCAGCAGTGAAGGGCTTAGAGGGGGCAATGAGCAGTTCTTC. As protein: CASSEGLRGGNEQFF.

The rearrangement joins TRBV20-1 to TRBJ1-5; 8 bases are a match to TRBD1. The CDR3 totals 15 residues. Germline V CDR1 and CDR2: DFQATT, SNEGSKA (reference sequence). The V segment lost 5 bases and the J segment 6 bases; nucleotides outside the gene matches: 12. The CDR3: CSAQPGQVLGQPQHF. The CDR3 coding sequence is TGCAGTGCTCAGCCGGGACAGGTTTTGGGTCAGCCCCAGCATTTT.

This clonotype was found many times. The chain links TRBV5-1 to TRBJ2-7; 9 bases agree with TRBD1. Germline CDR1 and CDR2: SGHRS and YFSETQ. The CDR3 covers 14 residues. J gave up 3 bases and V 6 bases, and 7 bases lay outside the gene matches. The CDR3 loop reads CASNSRTGDYEQYF. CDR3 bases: TGCGCCAGCAACTCCCGGACAGGGGACTACGAGCAGTACTTC.

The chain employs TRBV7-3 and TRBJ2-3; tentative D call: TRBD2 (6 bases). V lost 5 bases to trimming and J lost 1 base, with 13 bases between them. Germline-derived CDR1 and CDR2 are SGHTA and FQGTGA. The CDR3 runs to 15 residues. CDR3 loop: CASSKGLPGTDTQYF. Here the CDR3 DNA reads TGTGCCAGCAGCAAGGGACTCCCGGGCACAGATACGCAGTATTTT. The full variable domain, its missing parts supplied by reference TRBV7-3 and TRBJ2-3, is GAGVSQTPSNKVTEKGKYVELRCDPISGHTALYWYRQSLGQGPEFLIYFQGTGAADDSGLPNDRFFAVRPEGSVSTLKIQRTERGDSAVYLCASSKGLPGTDTQYFGPGTRLTVL.

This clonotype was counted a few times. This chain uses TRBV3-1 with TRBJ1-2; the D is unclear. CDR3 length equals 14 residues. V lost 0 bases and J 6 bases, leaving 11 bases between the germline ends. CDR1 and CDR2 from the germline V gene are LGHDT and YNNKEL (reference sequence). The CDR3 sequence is CASSQDGGVHGYTF. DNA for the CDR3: TGTGCCAGCAGCCAAGATGGCGGGGTTCATGGCTACACCTTC.

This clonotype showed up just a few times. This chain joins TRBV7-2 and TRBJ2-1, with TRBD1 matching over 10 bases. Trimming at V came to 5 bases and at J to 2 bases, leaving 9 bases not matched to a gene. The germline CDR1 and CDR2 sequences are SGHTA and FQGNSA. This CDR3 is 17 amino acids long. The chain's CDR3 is CASSATSGTGAYNEQFF. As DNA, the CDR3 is TGTGCCAGCAGCGCAACCTCCGGGACAGGGGCCTACAATGAGCAGTTCTTC. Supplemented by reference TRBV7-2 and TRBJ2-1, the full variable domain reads GAGVSQSPSNKVTEKGKDVELRCDPISGHTALYWYRQSLGQGLEFLIYFQGNSAPDKSGLPSDRFSAERTGGSVSTLTIQRTQQEDSAVYLCASSATSGTGAYNEQFFGPGTRLTVL.

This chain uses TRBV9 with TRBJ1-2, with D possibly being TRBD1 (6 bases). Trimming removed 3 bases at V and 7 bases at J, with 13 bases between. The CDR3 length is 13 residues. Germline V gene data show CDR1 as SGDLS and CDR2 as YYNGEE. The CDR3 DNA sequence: TGTGCCAGCAGCGCACAGGGACGTAGTGGCTACACCTTC. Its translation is CASSAQGRSGYTF.

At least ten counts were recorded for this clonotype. The CDR3 is CASREQGANSPLHF. CDR3 DNA: TGTGCCAGCCGGGAACAGGGGGCCAATTCACCCCTCCACTTT. This chain joins TRBV9 and TRBJ1-6, with TRBD1 matching over 9 bases. The length of the CDR3 is 14 residues. Germline V gene lookup returns CDR1 SGDLS and CDR2 YYNGEE. Trimming took 7 bases from V and 7 from J; bases not matched to a gene: 6.

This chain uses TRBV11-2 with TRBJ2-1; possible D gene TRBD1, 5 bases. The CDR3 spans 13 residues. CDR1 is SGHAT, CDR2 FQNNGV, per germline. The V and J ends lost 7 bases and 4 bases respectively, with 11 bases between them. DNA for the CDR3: TGTGCCAGCACCACCCCAGGGTACAATGAGCAGTTCTTC. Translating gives CASTTPGYNEQFF.

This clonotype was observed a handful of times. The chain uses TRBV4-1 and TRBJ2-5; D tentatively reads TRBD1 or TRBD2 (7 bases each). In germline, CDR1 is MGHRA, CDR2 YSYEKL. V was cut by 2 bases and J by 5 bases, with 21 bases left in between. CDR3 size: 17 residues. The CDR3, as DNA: TGCGCCAGCAGCCAATCCGGCAGGGGGGGTGTTTTGGAGACCCAGTACTTC. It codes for CASSQSGRGGVLETQYF.